This TCR beta chain was observed in a study of blood T cell repertoires in COVID-19 (dated by TCRdb to 2018 to 2020). For the study in its entirety: The collaborator samples originated in the United States, Italy and Spain and spanned the acute and convalescent phases of COVID-19. The dataset comprised deeply sampled blood TCRbeta repertoires from subjects exposed to, actively infected with, or recovered from COVID-19. The material from the prospective study consisted of cDNA or gDNA derived from T cells, B-cell-depleted T cells, or PBMCs. Nearly every sample came with metadata listing a de-identified subject ID, COVID-19 status, age in years and sex. Samples were obtained from the ongoing ImmuneRACE study (first 160 participants) and from 1,200 or so subjects provided by 6 global collaborators. Where available, HLA class I and class II types were taken from metadata supplied by the sample provider and were not determined by assay-based typing. The repertoires were released in a freely available public database intended as a resource for research on the immune response to SARS-CoV-2. Summary of the overall study and its limitations: How much clinical and demographic metadata was included differed by source and by participant, and the metadata was provided uncurated.

Comments on this clone: Its antigen is currently not known. Base-call qualities are not available, and no considerably larger clone is one nucleotide away.

Ends trimmed: V by 6 bases, J by 6 bases; bases unmatched to a gene: 6. The germline V gene (reference sequence) sets CDR1 to LNHDA and CDR2 to SQIVND. The CDR3, from cysteine to phenylalanine, totals 14 residues. Solely the CDR3 DNA is kept, with 42 bases framed from the first base. Participants in the prospective study were aged roughly 18 to 100 years, lived in 20 to 25 United States geographic areas, and enrolled through a virtual design. To assign participants to cohorts, the prospective study relied on clinical history that participants themselves reported in a screening survey and a study questionnaire. Mobile phlebotomists in the prospective study collected whole blood, serum and a nasopharyngeal or oropharyngeal swab from every participant. Over a roughly two-month period, participants in the prospective study had the option of providing additional blood draws and questionnaires. Prospective study blood samples were shipped either frozen or at room temperature before DNA extraction.

TCRbeta CDR3 regions were amplified from genomic DNA by means of the immunoSEQ Assay, a bias-controlled multiplex PCR. In the paper's pipeline: Within the assay, amplification of reference gene primers was used to estimate how many nucleated cells each sample contained. To quantify the absolute abundance of each unique TCRbeta CDR3 rearrangement, sequence reads were collapsed and filtered. For each sample, productive Simpson clonality was calculated as the square root of Simpson's diversity index over productive rearrangements. As stored in TCRdb, this immuneACCESS dataset retains in-frame rearrangements with V and J assigned. A fraction of the clones does not appear; measured against another copy, unresolved V genes explain less than half of the discrepancy, and the remainder lacks a known reason. The D gene and trimming were derived from the DNA, and the V and J assignments and clone size from that table. The sample has approximately 240,000 clones on record, around 90% of them singletons. The ten largest account for about 6.9% of the sample.

The sequence was obtained from a woman aged 30 to 39 with acute COVID-19. The rearranged chain carries TRBV19 and TRBJ1-5; TRBD1 aligns with 9 central bases. The sample consisted of PBMCs or T cells enriched from blood (not recorded which). The CDR3 reads CASSPGTGPQPQHF. The DNA sequence is TGTGCCAGTAGCCCCGGGACAGGGCCTCAGCCCCAGCATTTT.